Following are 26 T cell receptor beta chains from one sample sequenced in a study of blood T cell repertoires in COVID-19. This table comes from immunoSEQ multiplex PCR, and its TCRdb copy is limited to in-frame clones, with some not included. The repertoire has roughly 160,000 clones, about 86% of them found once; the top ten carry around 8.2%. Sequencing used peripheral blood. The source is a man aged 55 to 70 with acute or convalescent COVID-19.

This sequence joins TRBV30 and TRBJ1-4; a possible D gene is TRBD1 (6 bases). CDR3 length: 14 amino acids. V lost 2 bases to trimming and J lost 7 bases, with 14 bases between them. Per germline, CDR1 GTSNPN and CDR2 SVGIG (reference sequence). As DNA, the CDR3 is TGTGCCTGGAGTCGGAAGGGGGGGGCTGAAAAACTGTTTTTT. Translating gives CAWSRKGGAEKLFF.

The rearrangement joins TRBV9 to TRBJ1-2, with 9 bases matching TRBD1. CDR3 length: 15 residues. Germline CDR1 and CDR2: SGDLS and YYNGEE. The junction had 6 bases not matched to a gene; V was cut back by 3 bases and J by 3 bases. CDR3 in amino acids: CASSARQGGYYGYTF. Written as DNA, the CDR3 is TGTGCCAGCAGCGCTCGACAGGGGGGGTACTATGGCTACACCTTC.

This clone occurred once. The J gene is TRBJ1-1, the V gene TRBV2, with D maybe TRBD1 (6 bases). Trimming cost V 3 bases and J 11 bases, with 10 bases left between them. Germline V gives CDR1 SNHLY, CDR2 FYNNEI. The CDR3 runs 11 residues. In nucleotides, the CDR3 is TGTGCCAGCAGTGACGGTCAGGGGGCTTTCTTT. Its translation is CASSDGQGAFF.

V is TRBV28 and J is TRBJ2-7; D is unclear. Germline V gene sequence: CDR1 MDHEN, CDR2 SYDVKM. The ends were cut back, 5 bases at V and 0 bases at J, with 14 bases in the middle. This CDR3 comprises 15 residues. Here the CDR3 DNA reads TGTGCCAGCAGTGGGCACACCGACCTCTCCTACGAGCAGTACTTC. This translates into CASSGHTDLSYEQYF.

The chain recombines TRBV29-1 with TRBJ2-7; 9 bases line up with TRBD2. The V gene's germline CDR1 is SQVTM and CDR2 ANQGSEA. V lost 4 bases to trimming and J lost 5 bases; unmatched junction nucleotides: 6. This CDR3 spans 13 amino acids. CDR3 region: CSVVVAGEHEQYF. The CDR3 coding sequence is TGCAGCGTTGTCGTAGCGGGAGAGCACGAGCAGTACTTC.

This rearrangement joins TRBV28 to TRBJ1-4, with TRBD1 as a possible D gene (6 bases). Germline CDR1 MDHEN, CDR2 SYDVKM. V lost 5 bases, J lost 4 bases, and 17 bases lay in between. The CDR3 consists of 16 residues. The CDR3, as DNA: TGTGCCAGCAGTCCTCTCGGGGGGGGCAATAATGAAAAACTGTTTTTT. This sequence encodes CASSPLGGGNNEKLFF.

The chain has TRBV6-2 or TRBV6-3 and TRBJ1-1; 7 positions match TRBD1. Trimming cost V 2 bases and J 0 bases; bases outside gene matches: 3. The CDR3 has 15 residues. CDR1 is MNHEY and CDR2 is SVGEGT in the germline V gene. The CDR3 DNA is TGTGCCAGCAGTTACAGGGACAGAGTGAACACTGAAGCTTTCTTT. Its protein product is CASSYRDRVNTEAFF.

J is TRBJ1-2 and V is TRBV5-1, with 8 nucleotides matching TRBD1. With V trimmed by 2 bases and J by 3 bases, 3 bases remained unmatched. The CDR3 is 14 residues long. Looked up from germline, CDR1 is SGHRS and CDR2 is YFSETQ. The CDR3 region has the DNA TGCGCCAGCAGCTTACAGGGGGGATACTATGGCTACACCTTC. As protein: CASSLQGGYYGYTF.

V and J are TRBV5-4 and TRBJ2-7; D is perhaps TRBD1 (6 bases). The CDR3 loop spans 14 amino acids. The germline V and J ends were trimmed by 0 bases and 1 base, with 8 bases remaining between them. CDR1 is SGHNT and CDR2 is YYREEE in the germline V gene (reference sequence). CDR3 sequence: CASSLAQGSYEQYF. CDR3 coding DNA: TGTGCCAGCAGCTTGGCCCAGGGGTCCTACGAGCAGTACTTC. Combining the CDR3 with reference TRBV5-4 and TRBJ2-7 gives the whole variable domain ETGVTQSPTHLIKTRGQQVTLRCSSQSGHNTVSWYQQALGQGPQFIFQYYREEENGRGNFPPRFSGLQFPNYSSELNVNALELDDSALYLCASSLAQGSYEQYFGPGTRLTVT.

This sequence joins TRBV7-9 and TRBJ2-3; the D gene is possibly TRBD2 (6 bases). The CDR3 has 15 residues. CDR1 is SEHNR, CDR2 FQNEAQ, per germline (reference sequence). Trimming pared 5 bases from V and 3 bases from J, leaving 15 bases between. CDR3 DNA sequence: TGTGCCAGCAGCCGTCTCATAGCGGTAACAGATACGCAGTATTTT. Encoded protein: CASSRLIAVTDTQYF.

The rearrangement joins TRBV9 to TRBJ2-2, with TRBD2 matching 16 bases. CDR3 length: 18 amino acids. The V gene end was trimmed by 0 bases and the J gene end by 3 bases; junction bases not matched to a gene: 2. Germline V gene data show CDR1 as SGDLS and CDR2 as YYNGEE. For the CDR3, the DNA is TGTGCCAGCAGCGTAGGGGGACTAGCGGGAGGGGACACCGGGGAGCTGTTTTTT. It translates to CASSVGGLAGGDTGELFF.

The CDR3 region has the DNA TGTGCCAGCACTCGGGACGGACTACGATCAACTAATGAAAAACTGTTTTTT. Residues: CASTRDGLRSTNEKLFF. V usage is TRBV2 and J usage is TRBJ1-4, with a possible D match to TRBD1 (5 bases). Germline loops: CDR1 SNHLY, CDR2 FYNNEI. The CDR3 extends over 17 amino acids. Trimming removed 7 bases from V and 0 bases from J, with 18 bases in between.

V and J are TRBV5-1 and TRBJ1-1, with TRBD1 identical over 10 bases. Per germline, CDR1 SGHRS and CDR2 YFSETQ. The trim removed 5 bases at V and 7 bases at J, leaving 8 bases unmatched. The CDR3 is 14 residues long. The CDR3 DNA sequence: TGCGCCAGCAGTTTTGGGACAGGGGACTTTGAAGCTTTCTTT. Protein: CASSFGTGDFEAFF. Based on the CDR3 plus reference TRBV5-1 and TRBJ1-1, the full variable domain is KAGVTQTPRYLIKTRGQQVTLSCSPISGHRSVSWYQQTPGQGLQFLFEYFSETQRNKGNFPGRFSGRQFSNSRSEMNVSTLELGDSALYLCASSFGTGDFEAFFGQGTRLTVV.

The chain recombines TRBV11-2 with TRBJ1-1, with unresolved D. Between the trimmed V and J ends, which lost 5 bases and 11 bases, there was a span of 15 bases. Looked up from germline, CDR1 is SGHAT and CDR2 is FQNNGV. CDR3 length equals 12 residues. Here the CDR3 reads CASSKTERAAFF. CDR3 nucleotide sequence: TGTGCCAGCAGCAAAACGGAGAGGGCCGCTTTCTTT.

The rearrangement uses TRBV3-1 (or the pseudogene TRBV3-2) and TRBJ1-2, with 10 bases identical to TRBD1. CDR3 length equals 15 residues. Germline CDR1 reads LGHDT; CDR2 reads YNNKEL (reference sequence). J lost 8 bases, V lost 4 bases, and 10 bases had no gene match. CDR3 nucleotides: TGTGCCAGCAGCCCCGGACAGGGGGAGAGTTGGGGCTACACCTTC. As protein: CASSPGQGESWGYTF.

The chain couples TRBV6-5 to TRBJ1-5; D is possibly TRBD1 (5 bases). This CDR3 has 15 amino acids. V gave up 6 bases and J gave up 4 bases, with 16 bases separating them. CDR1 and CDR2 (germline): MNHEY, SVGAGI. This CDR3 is CASRDLSRGNQPQHF. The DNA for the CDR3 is TGTGCCAGCAGAGACCTCTCCCGGGGGAATCAGCCCCAGCATTTT.

The CDR3 sequence: CASSFDRGNTEAFF. For the CDR3, the DNA is TGTGCCAGCAGCTTCGACAGGGGGAACACTGAAGCTTTCTTT. The J gene is TRBJ1-1, the V gene TRBV5-4; 8 bases match TRBD1. After removal of 2 bases from V and 1 base from J, the junction contained 1 base not matched to a gene. Germline V gene data show CDR1 as SGHNT and CDR2 as YYREEE (reference sequence). The CDR3 loop spans 14 amino acids.

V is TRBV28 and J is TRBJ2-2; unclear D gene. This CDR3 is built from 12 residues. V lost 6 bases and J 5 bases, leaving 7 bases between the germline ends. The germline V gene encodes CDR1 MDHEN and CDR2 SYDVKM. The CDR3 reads CASRSRTGELFF. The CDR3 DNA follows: TGTGCCAGCAGATCCAGGACCGGGGAGCTGTTTTTT.

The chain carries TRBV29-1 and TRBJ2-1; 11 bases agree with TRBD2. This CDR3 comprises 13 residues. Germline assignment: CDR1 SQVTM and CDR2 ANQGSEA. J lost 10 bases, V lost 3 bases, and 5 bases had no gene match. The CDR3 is CSVDTSGSKEQFF. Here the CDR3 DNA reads TGCAGCGTTGACACTAGCGGGAGTAAGGAGCAGTTCTTC.

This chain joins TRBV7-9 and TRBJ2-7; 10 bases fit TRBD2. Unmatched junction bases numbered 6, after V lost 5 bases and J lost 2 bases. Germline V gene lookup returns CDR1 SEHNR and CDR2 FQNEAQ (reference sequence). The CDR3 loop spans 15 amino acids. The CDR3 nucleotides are TGTGCCAGCAGCCCAGGACTAGCGGCCCCCTACGAGCAGTACTTC. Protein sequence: CASSPGLAAPYEQYF.

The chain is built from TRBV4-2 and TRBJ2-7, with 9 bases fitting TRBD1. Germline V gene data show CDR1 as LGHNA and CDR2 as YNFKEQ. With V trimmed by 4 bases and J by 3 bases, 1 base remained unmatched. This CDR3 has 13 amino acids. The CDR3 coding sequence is TGTGCCAGCAGCCGGGACAGGGTCTACGAGCAGTACTTC. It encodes CASSRDRVYEQYF.

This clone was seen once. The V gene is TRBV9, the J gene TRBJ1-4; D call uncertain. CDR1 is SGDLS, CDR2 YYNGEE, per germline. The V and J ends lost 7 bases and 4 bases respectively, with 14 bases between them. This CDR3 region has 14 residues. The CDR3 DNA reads TGTGCCAGCGGCAGCGGAGAGGGTAATGAAAAACTGTTTTTT. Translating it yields CASGSGEGNEKLFF.

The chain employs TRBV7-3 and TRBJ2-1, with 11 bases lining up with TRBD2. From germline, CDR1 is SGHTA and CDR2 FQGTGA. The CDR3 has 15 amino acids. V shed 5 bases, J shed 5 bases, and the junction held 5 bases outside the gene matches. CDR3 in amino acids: CASSTGTSGNNEQFF. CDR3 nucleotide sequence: TGTGCCAGCAGCACCGGGACTAGCGGAAACAATGAGCAGTTCTTC.

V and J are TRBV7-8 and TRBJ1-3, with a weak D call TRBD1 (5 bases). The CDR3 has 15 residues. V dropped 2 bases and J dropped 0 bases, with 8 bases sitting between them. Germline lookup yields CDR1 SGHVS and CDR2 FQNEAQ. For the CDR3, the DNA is TGTGCCAGCAGCTTACGGGGGATCTCTGGAAACACCATATATTTT. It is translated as CASSLRGISGNTIYF.

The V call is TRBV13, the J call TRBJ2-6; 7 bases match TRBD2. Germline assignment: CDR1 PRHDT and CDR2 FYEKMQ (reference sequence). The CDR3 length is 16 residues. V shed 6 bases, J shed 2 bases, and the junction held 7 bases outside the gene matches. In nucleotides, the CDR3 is TGTGCCAGCAGGGAAATGGGAGGGACTGGGGCCAACGTCCTGACTTTC. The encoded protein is CASREMGGTGANVLTF.

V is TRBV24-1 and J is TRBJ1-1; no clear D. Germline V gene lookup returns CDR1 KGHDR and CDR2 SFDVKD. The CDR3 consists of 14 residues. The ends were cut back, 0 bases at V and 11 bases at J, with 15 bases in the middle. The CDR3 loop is CATSDLLVAVRAFF. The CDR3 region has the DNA TGTGCCACCAGTGATTTGCTCGTGGCGGTTAGGGCTTTCTTT.